Shown below are 12 T cell receptor beta chains from a single sample sequenced in a study of T cells in tuberculosis. Clones were read by immunoSEQ multiplex PCR, and TCRdb kept only the in-frame ones, dropping some. The table has around 60,000 clones, 65% to 90% seen once. Sorting used thawed, overnight-rested PBMC stained with anti-CD3, a viability dye and GMM-loaded CD1B tetramer. The lipid loaded on the CD1B tetramers was C32 glucose monomycolate from Rhodococcus equi. The sequencing sample was made of CD1b-GMM tetramer-negative cells sorted from PBMCs. The receptors derive from an adult woman with latent tuberculosis.

Ten or more counts support this clone. The chain carries TRBV2 and TRBJ2-2; 9 nucleotides line up with TRBD2. The germline V gene encodes CDR1 SNHLY and CDR2 FYNNEI. The CDR3 runs 15 residues. The V gene end was trimmed by 9 bases and the J gene end by 4 bases; junction bases not matched to a gene: 9. CDR3 nucleotide sequence: TGTGCCAGTAGAGTAGCGGGGGCCGCCACCGGGGAGCTGTTTTTT. Its translation is CASRVAGAATGELFF.

This clone was detected a few times. The chain couples TRBV28 to TRBJ1-2; D might be TRBD1 (6 bases). V lost 6 bases and J lost 5, with 10 bases in between. From germline, CDR1 is MDHEN and CDR2 SYDVKM. There are 12 residues in the CDR3. The CDR3 DNA is TGTGCCAGCAGGACAGGTTCTTATGGCTACACCTTC. This gives the protein CASRTGSYGYTF.

The rearrangement links TRBV4-1 to TRBJ1-2; possible D gene TRBD1, 6 bases. Germline CDR1 is MGHRA and CDR2 is YSYEKL. The CDR3 covers 13 residues. Trimming cost V 6 bases and J 7 bases, with 15 bases left between them. CDR3 nucleotide sequence: TGCGCCAGCAGTCCTCAGGGGATGGCTGGCTACACCTTC. Protein sequence: CASSPQGMAGYTF.

This sequence joins TRBV6-6 and TRBJ2-3, with D tentatively TRBD1 (7 bases). Trimming took off 6 bases at V and 6 bases at J, with 10 bases between the two ends. The CDR3 covers 12 residues. Germline V lookup: CDR1 MNHNY, CDR2 SVGAGI (reference sequence). The CDR3 sequence is CASSPGGDTQYF. CDR3 coding DNA: TGTGCCAGCAGCCCAGGGGGGGATACGCAGTATTTT.

The chain carries TRBV21-1 and TRBJ2-7; the table's D call, TRBD2, has no DNA check behind it. TRBV21-1 is assigned pseudogene status. The CDR3 runs to 17 residues. The CDR3 loop reads CASSKSPSGRVSYEQYF. The CDR3 coding sequence is TGTGCCAGCAGCAAATCCCCAAGCGGGAGGGTCTCCTACGAGCAGTACTTC.

The gene calls are TRBV28 and TRBJ1-1; D might be TRBD1 (6 bases). The length of the CDR3 is 12 residues. Trimming shortened V by 3 bases and J by 8 bases, and 10 bases separated the two germline ends. Germline V gives CDR1 MDHEN, CDR2 SYDVKM. The CDR3 DNA is TGTGCCAGCAGTTTGGAGAGGGGGGAAGCTTTCTTT. It yields the protein CASSLERGEAFF.

Only a few counts were recorded for this clone. This rearrangement joins TRBV4-1 to TRBJ1-1; TRBD1 is a possible D gene (6 bases). Trimming cost V 4 bases and J 6 bases, with 12 bases left between them. The CDR3 length is 13 residues. CDR1 is MGHRA, CDR2 YSYEKL, per germline. CDR3 region: CASSRTVGAEAFF. CDR3 DNA sequence: TGCGCCAGCAGCCGGACAGTTGGCGCTGAAGCTTTCTTT.

The chain has TRBV6-5 and TRBJ2-2, with a tentative D call TRBD2 (6 bases). The CDR3 has 13 residues. The ends were cut back, 4 bases at V and 6 bases at J, with 9 bases in the middle. The germline gives CDR1 MNHEY, CDR2 SVGAGI. The CDR3 DNA sequence: TGTGCCAGCAGTTCGGACTATTCCGGGGAGCTGTTTTTT. Protein sequence: CASSSDYSGELFF.

The chain joins TRBV14 to TRBJ1-2, with 9 bases lining up with TRBD1. J lost 0 bases, V lost 10 bases, and 9 bases had no gene match. The CDR3 totals 15 residues. The germline V gene has CDR1 SGHDN and CDR2 FVKESK. The CDR3 region is CAIPGQGIPNYGYTF. The DNA for the CDR3 is TGTGCCATCCCGGGACAGGGTATCCCTAACTATGGCTACACCTTC.

This clone was seen more than once but under ten times. V usage is TRBV11-2 and J usage is TRBJ2-7; D may be TRBD1 (5 bases). This CDR3 comprises 15 residues. Germline CDR1 reads SGHAT; CDR2 reads FQNNGV. Trimming took 1 base from V and 0 from J, leaving 10 bases between them. The CDR3 nucleotides are TGTGCCAGCAGCTTAGGGCAGGGTCCCTCCTACGAGCAGTACTTC. This gives the protein CASSLGQGPSYEQYF.

This chain joins TRBV10-3 and TRBJ2-7; 8 nucleotides agree with TRBD1. This CDR3 contains 11 residues. Trimming removed 10 bases from V and 4 bases from J; junction bases left unmatched: 3. CDR1 and CDR2 from the germline V gene are ENHRY and SYGVKD. CDR3 DNA: TGTGCCACGACAGGGGATTACGAGCAGTACTTC. Protein sequence: CATTGDYEQYF.

This clone showed up just a few times. The chain employs TRBV10-3 and TRBJ1-5, with 7 bases matching TRBD1. V trimming: 5 bases; J trimming: 11 bases; junction bases outside the gene matches: 12. Germline CDR1 ENHRY, CDR2 SYGVKD. CDR3 length: 14 amino acids. The CDR3 sequence is CAISTDRRFKAQHF. The CDR3 DNA reads TGTGCCATCAGTACGGACAGGAGGTTCAAGGCCCAGCATTTT.